These T cell receptor beta chains were read from a single sample in a study of T cells in Graves' hyperthyroidism and ophthalmopathy. TCRdb re-called the multiplex PCR reads through MiXCR, storing one row per CDR3 protein. Of hundreds of thousands of distinct CDR3 sequences listed, about 19% are singletons. The sequenced sample consisted of blood. The receptor set was obtained from a woman aged 45-60 years with Graves' hyperthyroidism that later progressed to Graves' ophthalmopathy. Both conserved end residues are trimmed from each CDR3. Size tells how often a clone was seen (once, few, many) or the class of an expanded clone, and some rows leave it out.

J gene,clone size,V gene,CDR3 protein
TRBJ2-7,many,TRBV20-1,SALIYHEQY
TRBJ1-1,few,TRBV19,ASSVPIQAEAF
TRBJ1-4,many,TRBV30,AWSPGGFFEKLF
TRBJ1-5,many,TRBV30,AWSVTGVGPQH
TRBJ2-6,NA,TRBV19,ASSLGVLLT
TRBJ2-1,NA,TRBV2,ASSNRDLNSYNEQF
TRBJ2-4,many,TRBV30,AWKTGVNIQY
TRBJ1-5,NA,TRBV20-1,SAYRDRNQPQH
TRBJ1-6,many,TRBV20-1,SALDRELSPLH
TRBJ1-5,NA,TRBV20-1,SAPPLLAGLGNQPQH
TRBJ2-3,few,TRBV20-1,SAGFIRLGTDTQY
TRBJ1-5,NA,TRBV6-1,ASKEGLSNQPQH
TRBJ2-5,NA,TRBV5-1,ASTPGHRFQETQC
TRBJ2-1,NA,TRBV6-1,ASMRNNEQF
TRBJ1-2,NA,TRBV15,ATSRGPAGYT
TRBJ1-2,many,TRBV2,ASSVNGRTMVGYT
TRBJ1-2,many,TRBV11-2,ASSLDRSLWRNGYT
TRBJ1-5,many,TRBV12-3/TRBV12-4,ASSLVFTHQPQH
TRBJ1-1,few,TRBV29-1,SGERGMNTEAF
TRBJ2-5,many,TRBV20-1,SAREAGQRETQY
TRBJ2-1,NA,TRBV6-1,ATVAGAANEQF
TRBJ1-2,many,TRBV6-1,ASSEAAYGAGSYGYT
TRBJ2-1,many,TRBV2,ASSPRATIWNEQF
TRBJ1-2,many,TRBV20-1,SAGLGQGGGYGYT
TRBJ2-5,many,TRBV20-1,SARDPTNLARETQY
TRBJ2-1,few,TRBV4-1,ASSQENRGNEQF
TRBJ2-1,many,TRBV7-9,ASSPPNQGSSYNEQF
TRBJ2-7,few,TRBV29-1,SVEDGGGNEQY